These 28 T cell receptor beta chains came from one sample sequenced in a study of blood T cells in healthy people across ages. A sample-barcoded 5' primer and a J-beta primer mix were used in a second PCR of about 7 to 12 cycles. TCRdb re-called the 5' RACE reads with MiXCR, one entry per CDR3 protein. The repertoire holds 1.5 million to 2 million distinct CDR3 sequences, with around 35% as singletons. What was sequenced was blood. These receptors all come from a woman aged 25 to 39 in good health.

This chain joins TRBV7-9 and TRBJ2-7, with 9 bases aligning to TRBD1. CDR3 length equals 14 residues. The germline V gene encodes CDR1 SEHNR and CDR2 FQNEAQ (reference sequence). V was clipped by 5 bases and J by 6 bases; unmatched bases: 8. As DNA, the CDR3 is TGTGCCAGCAGCCCAGGGGGACAGGGTCCCGAGCAGTACTTC. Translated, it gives CASSPGGQGPEQYF.

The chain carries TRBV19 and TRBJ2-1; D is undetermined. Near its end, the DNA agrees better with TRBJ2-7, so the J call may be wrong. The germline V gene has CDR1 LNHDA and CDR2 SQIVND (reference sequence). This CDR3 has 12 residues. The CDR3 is CASGVSYNEQYF. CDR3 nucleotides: TGTGCCAGTGGTGTCTCCTACAATGAGCAGTACTTC.

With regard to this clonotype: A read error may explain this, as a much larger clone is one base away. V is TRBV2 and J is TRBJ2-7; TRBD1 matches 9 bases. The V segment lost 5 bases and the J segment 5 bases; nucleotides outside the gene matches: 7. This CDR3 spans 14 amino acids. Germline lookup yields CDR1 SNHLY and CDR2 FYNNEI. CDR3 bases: TGTGCCAGCAGTTCCCGGGACAGGGCCAACGAGCAGTACTTC. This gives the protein CASSSRDRANEQYF.

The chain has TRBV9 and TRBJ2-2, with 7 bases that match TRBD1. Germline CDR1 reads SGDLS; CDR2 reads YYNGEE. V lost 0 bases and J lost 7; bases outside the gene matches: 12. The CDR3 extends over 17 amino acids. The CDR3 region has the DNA TGTGCCAGCAGCGTAGGGTGGGACAGCTTAAACCGCGGGGAGCTGTTTTTT. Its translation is CASSVGWDSLNRGELFF.

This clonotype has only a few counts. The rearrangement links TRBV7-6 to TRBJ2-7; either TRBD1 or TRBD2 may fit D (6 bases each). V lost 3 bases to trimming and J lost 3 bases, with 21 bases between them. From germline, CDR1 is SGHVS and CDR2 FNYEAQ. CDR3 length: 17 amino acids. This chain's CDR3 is CASSFSLMGGQRYEQYF. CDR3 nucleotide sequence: TGTGCCAGCAGCTTCAGTTTAATGGGGGGACAACGCTACGAGCAGTACTTC.

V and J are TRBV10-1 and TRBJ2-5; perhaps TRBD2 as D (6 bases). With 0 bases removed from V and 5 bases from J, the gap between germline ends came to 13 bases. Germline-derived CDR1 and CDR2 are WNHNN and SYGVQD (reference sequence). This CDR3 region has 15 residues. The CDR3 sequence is CASSESSGLPETQYF. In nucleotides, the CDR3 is TGCGCCAGCAGTGAGTCTAGCGGACTCCCGGAGACCCAGTACTTC.

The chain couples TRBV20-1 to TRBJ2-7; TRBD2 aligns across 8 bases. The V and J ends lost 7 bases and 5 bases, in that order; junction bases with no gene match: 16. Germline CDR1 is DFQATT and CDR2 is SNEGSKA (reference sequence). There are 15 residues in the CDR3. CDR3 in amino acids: CSVEAYGAGGHEQYF. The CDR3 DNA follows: TGCAGTGTTGAGGCTTACGGCGCGGGGGGCCACGAGCAGTACTTC.

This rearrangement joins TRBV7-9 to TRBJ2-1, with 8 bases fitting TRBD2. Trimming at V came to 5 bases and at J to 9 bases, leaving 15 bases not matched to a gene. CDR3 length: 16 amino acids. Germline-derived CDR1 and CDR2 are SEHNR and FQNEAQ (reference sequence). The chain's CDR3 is CASSGWRGASGIEQFF. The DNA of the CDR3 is TGTGCCAGCAGCGGATGGCGGGGGGCCTCGGGGATTGAGCAGTTCTTC.

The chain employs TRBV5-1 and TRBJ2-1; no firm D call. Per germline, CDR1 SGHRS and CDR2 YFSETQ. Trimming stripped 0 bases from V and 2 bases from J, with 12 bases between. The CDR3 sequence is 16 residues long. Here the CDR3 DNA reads TGCGCCAGCAGCTTGGCCGGGTCAGTTACCTACAATGAGCAGTTCTTC. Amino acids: CASSLAGSVTYNEQFF.

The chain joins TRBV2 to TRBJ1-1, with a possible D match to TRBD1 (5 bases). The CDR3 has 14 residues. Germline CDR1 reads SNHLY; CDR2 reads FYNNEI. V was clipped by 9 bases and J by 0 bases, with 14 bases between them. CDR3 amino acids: CASTLGRLNTEAFF. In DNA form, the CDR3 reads TGTGCCAGTACCCTGGGACGTTTGAACACTGAAGCTTTCTTT.

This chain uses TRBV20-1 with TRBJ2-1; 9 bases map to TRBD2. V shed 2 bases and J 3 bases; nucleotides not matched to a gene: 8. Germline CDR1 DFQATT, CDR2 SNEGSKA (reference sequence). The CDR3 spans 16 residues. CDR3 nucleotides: TGCAGTGCTAGAATTTTCGGCGGGGGGGACTACAATGAGCAGTTCTTC. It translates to CSARIFGGGDYNEQFF.

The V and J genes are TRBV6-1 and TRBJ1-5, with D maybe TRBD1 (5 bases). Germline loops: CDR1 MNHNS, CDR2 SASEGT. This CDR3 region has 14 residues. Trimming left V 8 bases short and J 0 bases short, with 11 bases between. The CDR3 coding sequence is TGTGCCAGCGGGGGACCTCATAGCAATCAGCCCCAGCATTTT. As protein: CASGGPHSNQPQHF.

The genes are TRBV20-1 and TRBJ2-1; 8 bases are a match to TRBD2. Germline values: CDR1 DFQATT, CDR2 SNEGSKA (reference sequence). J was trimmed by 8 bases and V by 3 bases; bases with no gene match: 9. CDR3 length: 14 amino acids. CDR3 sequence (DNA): TGCAGTGCTAGGAAAGCGGGGGAGCTTTATGAGCAGTTCTTC. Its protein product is CSARKAGELYEQFF.

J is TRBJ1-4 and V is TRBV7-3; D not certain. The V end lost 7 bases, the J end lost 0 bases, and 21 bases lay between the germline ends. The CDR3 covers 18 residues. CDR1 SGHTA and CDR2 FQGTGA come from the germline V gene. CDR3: CASIPLDSPVATNEKLFF. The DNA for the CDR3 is TGTGCCAGCATCCCCCTGGACTCACCTGTTGCAACTAATGAAAAACTGTTTTTT.

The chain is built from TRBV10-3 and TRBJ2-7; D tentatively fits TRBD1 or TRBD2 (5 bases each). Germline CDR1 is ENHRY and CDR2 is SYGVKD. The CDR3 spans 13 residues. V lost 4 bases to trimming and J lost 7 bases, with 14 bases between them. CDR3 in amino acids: CAISVPGRSEQYF. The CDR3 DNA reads TGTGCCATCAGTGTACCGGGACGTAGTGAGCAGTACTTC.

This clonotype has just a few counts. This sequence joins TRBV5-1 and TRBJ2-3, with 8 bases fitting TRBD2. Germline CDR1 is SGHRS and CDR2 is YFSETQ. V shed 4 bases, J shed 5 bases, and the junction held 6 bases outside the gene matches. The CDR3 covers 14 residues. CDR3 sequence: CASSIGTSGDTQYF. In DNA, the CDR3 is TGCGCCAGCAGCATCGGAACTAGCGGAGATACGCAGTATTTT. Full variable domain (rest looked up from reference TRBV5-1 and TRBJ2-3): KAGVTQTPRYLIKTRGQQVTLSCSPISGHRSVSWYQQTPGQGLQFLFEYFSETQRNKGNFPGRFSGRQFSNSRSEMNVSTLELGDSALYLCASSIGTSGDTQYFGPGTRLTVL.

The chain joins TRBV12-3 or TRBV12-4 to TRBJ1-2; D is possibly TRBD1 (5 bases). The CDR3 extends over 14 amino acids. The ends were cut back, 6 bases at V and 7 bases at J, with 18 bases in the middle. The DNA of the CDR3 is TGTGCCAGCAGAACCGACAGCGCGCCTCGTGGCTACACCTTC. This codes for CASRTDSAPRGYTF.

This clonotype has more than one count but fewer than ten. The CDR3 loop reads CASSFAQGASETQYF. CDR3 in DNA: TGTGCCAGCAGCTTTGCACAGGGGGCTTCGGAGACCCAGTACTTC. The chain combines TRBV7-9 with TRBJ2-5; 9 bases are shared with TRBD1. The V segment lost 3 bases and the J segment 5 bases; nucleotides outside the gene matches: 7. The germline gives CDR1 SEHNR, CDR2 FQNEAQ (reference sequence). The CDR3 covers 15 residues.

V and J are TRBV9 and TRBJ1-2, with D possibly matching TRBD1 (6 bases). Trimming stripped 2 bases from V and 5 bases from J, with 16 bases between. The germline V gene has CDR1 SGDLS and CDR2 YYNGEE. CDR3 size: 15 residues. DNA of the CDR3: TGTGCCAGCAGCGTGCTCGACAGGTCAGAGTATGGCTACACCTTC. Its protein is CASSVLDRSEYGYTF.

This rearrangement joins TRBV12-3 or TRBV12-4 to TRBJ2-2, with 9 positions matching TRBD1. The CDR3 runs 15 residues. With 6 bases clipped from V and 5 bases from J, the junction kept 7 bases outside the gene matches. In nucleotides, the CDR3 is TGTGCCAGCAGCTTTAGACAGGGGGATACCGGGGAGCTGTTTTTT. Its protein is CASSFRQGDTGELFF.

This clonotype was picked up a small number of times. CDR3 protein: CASSPTGRHETQYF. The CDR3 nucleotides are TGTGCCAGCAGCCCGACAGGGAGGCATGAGACCCAGTACTTC. The chain links TRBV11-2 to TRBJ2-5, with TRBD1 as a possible D gene (7 bases). There are 14 residues in the CDR3. Looked up from germline, CDR1 is SGHAT and CDR2 is FQNNGV. The V end lost 5 bases, the J end lost 5 bases, and 15 bases lay between the germline ends.

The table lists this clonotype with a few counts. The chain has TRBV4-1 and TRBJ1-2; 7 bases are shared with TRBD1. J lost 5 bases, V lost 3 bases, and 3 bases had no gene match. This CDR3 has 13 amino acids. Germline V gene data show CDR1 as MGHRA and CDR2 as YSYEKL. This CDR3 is CASSQRDRYGYTF. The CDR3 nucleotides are TGCGCCAGCAGCCAGCGGGACAGATATGGCTACACCTTC.

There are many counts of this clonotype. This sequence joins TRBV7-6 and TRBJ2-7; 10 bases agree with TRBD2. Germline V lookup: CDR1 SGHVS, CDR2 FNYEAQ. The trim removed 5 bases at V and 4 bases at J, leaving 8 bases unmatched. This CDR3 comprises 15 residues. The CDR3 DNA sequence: TGTGCCAGCAGCCCTAGCGGGAGTGTACGGTACGAGCAGTACTTC. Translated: CASSPSGSVRYEQYF.

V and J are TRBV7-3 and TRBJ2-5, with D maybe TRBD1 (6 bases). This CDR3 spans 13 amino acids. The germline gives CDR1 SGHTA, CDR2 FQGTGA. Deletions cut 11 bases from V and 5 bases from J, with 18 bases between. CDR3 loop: CACCRGVGETQYF. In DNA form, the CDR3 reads TGTGCCTGTTGCAGGGGAGTCGGGGAGACCCAGTACTTC.

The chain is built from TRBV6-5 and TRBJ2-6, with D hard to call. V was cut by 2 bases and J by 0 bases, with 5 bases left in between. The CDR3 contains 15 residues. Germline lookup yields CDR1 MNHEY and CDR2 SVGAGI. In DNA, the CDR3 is TGTGCCAGCAGTTACAAGGACTCTGGGGCCAACGTCCTGACTTTC. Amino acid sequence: CASSYKDSGANVLTF.

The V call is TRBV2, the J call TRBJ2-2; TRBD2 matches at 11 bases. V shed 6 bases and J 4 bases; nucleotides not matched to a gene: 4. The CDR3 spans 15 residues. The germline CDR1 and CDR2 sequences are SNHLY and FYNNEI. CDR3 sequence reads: CASSELAGGTGELFF. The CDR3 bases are TGTGCCAGCAGCGAGCTAGCGGGGGGCACCGGGGAGCTGTTTTTT.

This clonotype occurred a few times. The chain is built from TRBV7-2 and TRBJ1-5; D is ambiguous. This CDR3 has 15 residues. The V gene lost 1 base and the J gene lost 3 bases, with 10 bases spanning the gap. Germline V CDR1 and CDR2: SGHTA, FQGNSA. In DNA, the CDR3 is TGTGCCAGCAGCTTAGTAGCGGCAGACAATCAGCCCCAGCATTTT. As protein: CASSLVAADNQPQHF.

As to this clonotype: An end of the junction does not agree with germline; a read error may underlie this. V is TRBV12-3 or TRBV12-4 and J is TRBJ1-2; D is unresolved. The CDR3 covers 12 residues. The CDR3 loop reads CANSPLTGGYTF. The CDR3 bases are TGTGCCAACAGTCCACTGACCGGTGGCTACACCTTC.